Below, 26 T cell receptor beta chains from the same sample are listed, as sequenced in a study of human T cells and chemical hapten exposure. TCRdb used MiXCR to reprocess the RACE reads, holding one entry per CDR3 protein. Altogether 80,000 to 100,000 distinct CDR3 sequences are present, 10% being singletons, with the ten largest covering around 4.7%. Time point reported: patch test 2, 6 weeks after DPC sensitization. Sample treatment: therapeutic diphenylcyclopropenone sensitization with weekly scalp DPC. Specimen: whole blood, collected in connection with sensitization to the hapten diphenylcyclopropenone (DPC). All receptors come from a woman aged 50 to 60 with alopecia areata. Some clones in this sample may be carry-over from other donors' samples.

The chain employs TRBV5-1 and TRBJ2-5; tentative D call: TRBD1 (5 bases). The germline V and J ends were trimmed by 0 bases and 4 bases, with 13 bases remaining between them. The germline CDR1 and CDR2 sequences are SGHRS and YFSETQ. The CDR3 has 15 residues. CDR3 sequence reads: CASSLALVGPETQYF. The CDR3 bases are TGCGCCAGCAGCTTGGCCTTGGTGGGGCCAGAGACCCAGTACTTC.

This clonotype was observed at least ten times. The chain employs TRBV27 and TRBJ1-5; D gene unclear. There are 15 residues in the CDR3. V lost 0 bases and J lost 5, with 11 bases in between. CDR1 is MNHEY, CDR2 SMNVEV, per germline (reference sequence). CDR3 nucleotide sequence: TGTGCCAGCAGTTTATCCCTTAACACCCATCAGCCCCAGCATTTT. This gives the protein CASSLSLNTHQPQHF.

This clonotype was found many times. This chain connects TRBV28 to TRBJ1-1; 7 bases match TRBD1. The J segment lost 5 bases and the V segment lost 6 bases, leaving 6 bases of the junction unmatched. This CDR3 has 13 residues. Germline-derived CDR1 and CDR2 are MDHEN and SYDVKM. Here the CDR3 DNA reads TGTGCCAGCAGAGAGACAGGGCGGACTGAAGCTTTCTTT. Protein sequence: CASRETGRTEAFF. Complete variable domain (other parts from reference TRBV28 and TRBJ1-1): DVKVTQSSRYLVKRTGEKVFLECVQDMDHENMFWYRQDPGLGLRLIYFSYDVKMKEKGDIPEGYSVSREKKERFSLILESASTNQTSMYLCASRETGRTEAFFGQGTRLTVV.

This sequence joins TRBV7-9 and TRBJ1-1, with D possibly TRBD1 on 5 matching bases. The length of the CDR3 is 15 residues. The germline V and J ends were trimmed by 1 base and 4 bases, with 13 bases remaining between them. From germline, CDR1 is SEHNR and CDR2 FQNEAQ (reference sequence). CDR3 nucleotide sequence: TGTGCCAGCAGCTTAGTCCGGACATCCGGCACTGAAGCTTTCTTT. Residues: CASSLVRTSGTEAFF.

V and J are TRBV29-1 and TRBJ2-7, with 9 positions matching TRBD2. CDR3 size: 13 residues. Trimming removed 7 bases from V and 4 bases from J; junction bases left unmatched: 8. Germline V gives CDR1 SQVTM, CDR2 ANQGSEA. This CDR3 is CSALAGRFYEQYF. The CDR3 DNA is TGCAGCGCCCTAGCGGGACGGTTTTACGAGCAGTACTTC.

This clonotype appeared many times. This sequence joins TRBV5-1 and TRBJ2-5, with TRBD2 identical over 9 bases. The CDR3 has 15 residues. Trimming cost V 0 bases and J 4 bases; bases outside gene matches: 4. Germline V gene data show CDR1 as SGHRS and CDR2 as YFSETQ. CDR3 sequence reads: CASSLASTSGETQYF. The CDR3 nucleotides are TGCGCCAGCAGCTTGGCGTCGACTAGCGGAGAGACCCAGTACTTC.

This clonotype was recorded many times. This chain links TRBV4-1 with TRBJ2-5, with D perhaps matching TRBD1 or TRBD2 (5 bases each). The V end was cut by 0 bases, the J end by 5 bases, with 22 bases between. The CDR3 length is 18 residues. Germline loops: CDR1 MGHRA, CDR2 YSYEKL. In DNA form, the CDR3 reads TGCGCCAGCAGCCAAGATCGCCAGGGACGGCCCGAGAGGGAGACCCAGTACTTC. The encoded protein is CASSQDRQGRPERETQYF.

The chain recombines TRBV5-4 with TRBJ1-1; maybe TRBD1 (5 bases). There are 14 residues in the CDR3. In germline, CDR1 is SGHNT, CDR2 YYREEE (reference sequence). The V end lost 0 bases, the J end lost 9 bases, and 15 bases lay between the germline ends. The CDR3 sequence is CASSLAGGREQAFF. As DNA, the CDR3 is TGTGCCAGCAGCTTGGCCGGGGGGAGGGAACAAGCTTTCTTT.

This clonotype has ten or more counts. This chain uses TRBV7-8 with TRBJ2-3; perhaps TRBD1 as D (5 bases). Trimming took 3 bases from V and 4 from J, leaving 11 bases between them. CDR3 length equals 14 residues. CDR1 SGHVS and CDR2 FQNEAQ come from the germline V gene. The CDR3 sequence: CASSLGRAADTQYF. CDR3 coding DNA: TGTGCCAGCAGCTTGGGCAGGGCTGCAGATACGCAGTATTTT.

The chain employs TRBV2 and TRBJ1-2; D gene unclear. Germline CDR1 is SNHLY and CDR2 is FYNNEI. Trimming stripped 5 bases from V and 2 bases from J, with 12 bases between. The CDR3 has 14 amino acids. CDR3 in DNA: TGTGCCAGCAGTCGACAAGATCGCAACTATGGCTACACCTTC. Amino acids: CASSRQDRNYGYTF.

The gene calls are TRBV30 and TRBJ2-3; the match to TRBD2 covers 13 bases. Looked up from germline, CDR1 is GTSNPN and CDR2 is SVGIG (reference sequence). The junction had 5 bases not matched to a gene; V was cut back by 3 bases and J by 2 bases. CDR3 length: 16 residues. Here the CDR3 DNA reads TGTGCCTGGAGGGGACTAGCGGGACGGTTCACAGATACGCAGTATTTT. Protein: CAWRGLAGRFTDTQYF. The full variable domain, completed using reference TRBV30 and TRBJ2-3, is SQTIHQWPATLVQPVGSPLSLECTVEGTSNPNLYWYRQAAGRGLQLLFYSVGIGQISSEVPQNLSASRPQDRQFILSSKKLLLSDSGFYLCAWRGLAGRFTDTQYFGPGTRLTVL.

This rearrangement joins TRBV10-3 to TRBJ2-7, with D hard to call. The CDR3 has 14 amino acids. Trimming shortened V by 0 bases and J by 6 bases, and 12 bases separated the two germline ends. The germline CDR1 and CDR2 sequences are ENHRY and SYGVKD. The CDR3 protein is CAISESVKSAEQYF. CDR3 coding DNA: TGTGCCATCAGTGAGTCCGTTAAATCGGCCGAGCAGTACTTC.

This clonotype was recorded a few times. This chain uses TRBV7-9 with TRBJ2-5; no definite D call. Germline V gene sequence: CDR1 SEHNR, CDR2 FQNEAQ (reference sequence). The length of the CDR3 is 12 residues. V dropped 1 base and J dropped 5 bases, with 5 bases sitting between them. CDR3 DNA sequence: TGTGCCAGCAGCTTAGATATCGAGACCCAGTACTTC. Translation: CASSLDIETQYF.

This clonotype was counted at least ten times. CDR3 DNA: TGTGCCAGCAGTTACGAGGTCGGAGAGACCCAGTACTTC. This sequence encodes CASSYEVGETQYF. V is TRBV6-6 and J is TRBJ2-5, with D unresolved. V lost 2 bases and J lost 4, with 8 bases in between. This CDR3 has 13 residues. Germline V CDR1 and CDR2: MNHNY, SVGAGI (reference sequence).

This CDR3 is CASSQDRSFGELFF. Written as DNA, the CDR3 is TGTGCCAGCAGCCAGGACAGGTCTTTTGGGGAGCTGTTTTTT. The chain is built from TRBV6-5 and TRBJ2-2; 7 nucleotides align to TRBD1. In germline, CDR1 is MNHEY, CDR2 SVGAGI. This CDR3 is built from 14 residues. V trimming: 6 bases; J trimming: 8 bases; junction bases outside the gene matches: 9.

The CDR3 is CASSLGSSGLLSTDTQYF. As DNA, the CDR3 is TGTGCCAGCAGCTTAGGTTCCAGCGGACTTCTTAGCACAGATACGCAGTATTTT. The J gene is TRBJ2-3, the V gene TRBV11-3; D may be TRBD2 (5 bases). V dropped 1 base and J dropped 0 bases, with 17 bases sitting between them. The CDR3 length is 18 residues. Germline loops: CDR1 SGHNT, CDR2 YENEEA.

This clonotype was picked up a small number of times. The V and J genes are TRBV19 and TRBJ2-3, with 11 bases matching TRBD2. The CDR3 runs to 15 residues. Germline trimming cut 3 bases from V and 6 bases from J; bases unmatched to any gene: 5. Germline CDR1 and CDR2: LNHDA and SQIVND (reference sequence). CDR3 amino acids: CASSISGRAGDTQYF. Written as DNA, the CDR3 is TGTGCCAGTAGTATTAGCGGGAGGGCCGGTGATACGCAGTATTTT. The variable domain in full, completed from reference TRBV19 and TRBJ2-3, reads DGGITQSPKYLFRKEGQNVTLSCEQNLNHDAMYWYRQDPGQGLRLIYYSQIVNDFQKGDIAEGYSVSREKKESFPLTVTSAQKNPTAFYLCASSISGRAGDTQYFGPGTRLTVL.

CDR3 sequence (DNA): TGTGCCAGCAGCCGGGGACACGGCTCCTACGAGCAGTACTTC. Translating gives CASSRGHGSYEQYF. V usage is TRBV6-5 and J usage is TRBJ2-7; perhaps TRBD1 as D (6 bases). Germline V gene lookup returns CDR1 MNHEY and CDR2 SVGAGI. The V and J ends lost 6 bases and 0 bases respectively, with 12 bases between them. There are 14 residues in the CDR3.

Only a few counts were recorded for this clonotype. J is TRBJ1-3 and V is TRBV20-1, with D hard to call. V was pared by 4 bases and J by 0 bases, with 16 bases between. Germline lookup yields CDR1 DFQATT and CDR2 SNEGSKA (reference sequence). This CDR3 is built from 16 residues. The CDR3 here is CSATQTGRNSGNTIYF. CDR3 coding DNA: TGCAGTGCTACCCAAACCGGGCGGAACTCTGGAAACACCATATATTTT.

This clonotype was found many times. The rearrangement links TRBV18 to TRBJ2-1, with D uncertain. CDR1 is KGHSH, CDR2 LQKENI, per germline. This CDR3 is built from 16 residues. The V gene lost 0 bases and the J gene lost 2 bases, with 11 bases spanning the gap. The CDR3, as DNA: TGTGCCAGCTCACCACCGCTAGGGCGGCCCTACAATGAGCAGTTCTTC. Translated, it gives CASSPPLGRPYNEQFF.

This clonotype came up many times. The CDR3 DNA reads TGTGCCAGCAGTTTACTCGGTGGACGGAGGCACGAGCAGTACTTC. Protein product: CASSLLGGRRHEQYF. This rearrangement joins TRBV27 to TRBJ2-7, with D maybe TRBD2 (5 bases). V shed 2 bases and J shed 5 bases, with 16 bases lying between them. The CDR3 runs 15 residues. Looked up from germline, CDR1 is MNHEY and CDR2 is SMNVEV (reference sequence).

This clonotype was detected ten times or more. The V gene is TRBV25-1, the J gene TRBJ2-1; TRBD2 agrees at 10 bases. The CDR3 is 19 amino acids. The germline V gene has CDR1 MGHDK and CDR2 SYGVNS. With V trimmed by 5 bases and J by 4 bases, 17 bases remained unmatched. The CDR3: CASSTLGVSGRYVYNEQFF. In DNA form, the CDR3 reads TGTGCCAGCAGTACACTTGGGGTTAGCGGGAGGTATGTGTACAATGAGCAGTTCTTC. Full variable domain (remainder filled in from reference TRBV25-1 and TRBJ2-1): EADIYQTPRYLVIGTGKKITLECSQTMGHDKMYWYQQDPGMELHLIHYSYGVNSTEKGDLSSESTVSRIRTEHFPLTLESARPSHTSQYLCASSTLGVSGRYVYNEQFFGPGTRLTVL.

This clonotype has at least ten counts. As DNA, the CDR3 is TGCGCCAGCAGCCAGATGGGGACTAGCGGGATTCCCTACGAGCAGTACTTC. This sequence encodes CASSQMGTSGIPYEQYF. The chain is built from TRBV4-3 and TRBJ2-7; 13 bases align to TRBD2. Germline lookup yields CDR1 LGHNA and CDR2 YSLEER. The CDR3 is 17 residues long. V lost 3 bases and J lost 2; bases outside the gene matches: 7.

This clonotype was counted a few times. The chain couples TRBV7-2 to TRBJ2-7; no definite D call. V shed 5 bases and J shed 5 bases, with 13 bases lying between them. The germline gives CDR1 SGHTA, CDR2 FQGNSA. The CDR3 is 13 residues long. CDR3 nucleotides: TGTGCCAGCAGCCAGATGAACGAAGACGAGCAGTACTTC. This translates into CASSQMNEDEQYF.

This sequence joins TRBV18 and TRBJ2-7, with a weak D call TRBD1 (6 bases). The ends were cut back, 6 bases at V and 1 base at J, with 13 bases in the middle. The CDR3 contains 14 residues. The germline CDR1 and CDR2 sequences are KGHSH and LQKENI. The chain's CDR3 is CASSMDSISYEQYF. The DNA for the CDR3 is TGTGCCAGCTCCATGGACAGCATTTCCTACGAGCAGTACTTC.

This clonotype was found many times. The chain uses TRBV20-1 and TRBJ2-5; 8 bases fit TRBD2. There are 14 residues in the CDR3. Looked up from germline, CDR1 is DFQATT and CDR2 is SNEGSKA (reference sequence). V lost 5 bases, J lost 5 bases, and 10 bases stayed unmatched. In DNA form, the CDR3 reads TGCAGTGCTCGGCGTACTAGCGGAGGGGAGACCCAGTACTTC. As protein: CSARRTSGGETQYF.